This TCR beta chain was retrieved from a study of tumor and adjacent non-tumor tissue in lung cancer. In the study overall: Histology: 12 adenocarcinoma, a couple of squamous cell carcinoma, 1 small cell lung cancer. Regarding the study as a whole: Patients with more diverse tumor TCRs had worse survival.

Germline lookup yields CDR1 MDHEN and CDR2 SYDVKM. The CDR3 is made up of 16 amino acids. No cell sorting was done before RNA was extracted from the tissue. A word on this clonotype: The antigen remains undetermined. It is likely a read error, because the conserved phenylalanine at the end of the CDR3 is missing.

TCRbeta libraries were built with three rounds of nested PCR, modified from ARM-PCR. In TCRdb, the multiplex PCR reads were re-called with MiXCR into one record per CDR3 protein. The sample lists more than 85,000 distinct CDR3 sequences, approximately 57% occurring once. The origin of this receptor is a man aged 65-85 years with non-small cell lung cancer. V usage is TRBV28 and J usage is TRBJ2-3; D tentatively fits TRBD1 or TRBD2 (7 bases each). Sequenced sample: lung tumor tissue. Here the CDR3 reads CTSSFTQGGPPDTQYL. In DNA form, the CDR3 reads TGTACCAGCAGTTTCACCCAGGGGGGGCCACCAGATACGCAGTATCTT.